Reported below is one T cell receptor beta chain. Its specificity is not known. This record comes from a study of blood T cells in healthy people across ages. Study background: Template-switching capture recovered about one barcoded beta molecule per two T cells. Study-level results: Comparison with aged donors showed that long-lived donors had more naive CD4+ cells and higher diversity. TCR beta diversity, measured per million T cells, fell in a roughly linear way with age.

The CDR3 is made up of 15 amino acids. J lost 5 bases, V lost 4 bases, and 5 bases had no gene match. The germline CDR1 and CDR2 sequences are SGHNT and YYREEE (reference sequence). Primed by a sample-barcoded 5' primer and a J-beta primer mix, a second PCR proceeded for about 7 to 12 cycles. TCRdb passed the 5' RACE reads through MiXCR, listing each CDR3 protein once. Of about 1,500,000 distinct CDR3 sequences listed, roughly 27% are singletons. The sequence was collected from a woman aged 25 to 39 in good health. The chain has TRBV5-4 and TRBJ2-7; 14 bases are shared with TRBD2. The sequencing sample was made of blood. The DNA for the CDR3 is TGTGCCAGCAGCCTCCCGGGACTAGCGGGGGACGAGCAGTACTTC. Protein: CASSLPGLAGDEQYF.